This TCR beta chain was recorded in a study of T-cell reconstitution after alpha-beta-depleted transplantation in children. V lost 1 base and J lost 5; bases outside the gene matches: 8. Germline V gene data show CDR1 as DFQATT and CDR2 as SNEGSKA (reference sequence). The CDR3 runs to 15 residues. This clonotype was observed a handful of times. The TCRbeta library incorporated unique molecular identifiers. Each CDR3 protein is one row after TCRdb ran MiXCR on the PCR reads. This table holds about 640,000 distinct CDR3 sequences, about 15% found once. The starting material was PBMCs from the stem cell graft donor, obtained from the stem cell graft. This receptor was identified in a human donor who donated a stem cell graft to a child with acute myeloid leukemia. The chain couples TRBV20-1 to TRBJ1-1; 9 nucleotides line up with TRBD1. CDR3 coding DNA: TGCAGTGCTAGAGCCCCGGGACAGGGAGGGACTGAAGCTTTCTTT. Amino acids: CSARAPGQGGTEAFF.